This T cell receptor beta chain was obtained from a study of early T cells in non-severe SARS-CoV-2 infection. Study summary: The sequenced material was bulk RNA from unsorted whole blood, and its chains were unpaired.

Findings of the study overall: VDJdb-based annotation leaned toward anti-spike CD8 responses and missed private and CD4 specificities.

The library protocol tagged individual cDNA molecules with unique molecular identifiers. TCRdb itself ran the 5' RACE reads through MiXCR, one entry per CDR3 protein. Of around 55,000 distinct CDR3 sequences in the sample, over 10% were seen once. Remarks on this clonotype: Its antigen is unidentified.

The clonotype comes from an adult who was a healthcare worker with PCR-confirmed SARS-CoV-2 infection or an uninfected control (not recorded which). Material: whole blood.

The CDR3 DNA reads TGTGCCAGCAGTTTAACAGGGACGATGGCTGAAAAACTGTTTTTT. It codes for CASSLTGTMAEKLFF. The J gene is TRBJ1-4, the V gene TRBV28; a weak D match, TRBD1 (6 bases). The V gene's germline CDR1 is MDHEN and CDR2 SYDVKM. The length of the CDR3 is 15 residues. Trimming took 2 bases from V and 7 from J, leaving 14 bases between them.